A single TCR beta chain is shown here with its context. This CDR3 is 14 amino acids long. Germline V gives CDR1 DFQATT, CDR2 SNEGSKA (reference sequence). Trimming left V 3 bases short and J 10 bases short, with 19 bases between. These data come from a study of response to subunit inactivated influenza vaccine. Using its own MiXCR run on the RT-PCR reads, TCRdb lists one record per CDR3 protein. The repertoire holds roughly 500,000 distinct CDR3 sequences, with approximately 22% as singletons. The data also belong to a second study, concerning T cells expressing NK-cell markers. From that report: A 5'RACE template switching approach incorporating UMIs was used to make TCR beta cDNA. Sorting in several experiments was restricted by an anti-gamma-delta TCR antibody to alpha-beta TCR T cells.

The sequence came from a man aged 45 to 65 who received an inactivated influenza vaccine. The sequenced sample was CD4+ T cells sorted from PBMCs, obtained 11 to 12 days after vaccination. V usage is TRBV20-1 and J usage is TRBJ2-1; D possibly matches TRBD1 or TRBD2 (6 bases each). In nucleotides, the CDR3 is TGCAGTGCTAGTCCTCGGGGGCCAAGGAAGGAGCAGTTCTTC. Its protein is CSASPRGPRKEQFF.